This T cell receptor (beta chain) comes out of a study of siplizumab effects on memory and regulatory T cells (dated by TCRdb to the late 2010s). Some background on the complete study: The effect of the anti-CD2 antibody siplizumab on alloreactive T-cell subsets was examined in allogeneic mixed lymphocyte reactions constructed from human PBMCs.

Additional sequencing covered unstimulated subsets from a few donor pairs, namely CD8+ effector memory, CD4+ naive, CD8+ TEMRA, CD4+ memory and CD8+ naive. TCRbeta CDR3 sequencing was performed on sorted unstimulated T cells and on proliferating T cells recovered from mixed lymphocyte reactions. Fresh whole blood from approximately 9 HLA-typed healthy donors was used to isolate PBMCs. Notes on this clone: Its antigen remains unidentified. Per-base qualities were not stored, and no clone one base away is much larger.

Receptor amplification or capture employed the immunoSEQ multiplex PCR assay. Each sample had around 92,000 TCR templates assayed by the deep sequencing platform. Genomic DNA extracted from sorted T cells was used for TCRbeta CDR3 sequencing. As for the original processing: The R programming language was used for the clonal analysis of the TCRbeta CDR3 data. Alloreactive CD4+ and CD8+ clones were identified by comparing unstimulated samples to CFSE-low samples taken after the reaction. Regulatory or non-regulatory origin of alloreactive CD4+ clones was assigned by matching sequences to the sorted unstimulated Treg and non-Treg repertoires. TCRdb took over this immuneACCESS table, retaining in-frame rearrangements with V and J assigned. Such tables are incomplete; in checked studies, under half of the missing clones stem from an unresolved V gene, and the remainder is unexplained. For V, J and clone size, that table is used; D and trimming come from the DNA. The sample yields around 65,000 clones; around 80% were counted once. About 0.41% of the sample is taken by the ten largest.

V and J lose 4 bases and 7 bases, and a span of 11 bases separates them. CDR1 and CDR2, looked up from the germline V gene, are SGHTA and FQGTGA. Inclusive of the bounding cysteine and phenylalanine, the CDR3 is 13 residues long. Kept here is only the CDR3 DNA, which spans 39 bases and is read in frame from base 1. What the study reported, not specific to this receptor: For roughly 80-95% of proliferating CD4+ or CD8+ clones, no naive or memory phenotype could be assigned. No functional confirmation was obtained for the suppressive function of proliferating Tregs from siplizumab cultures. Because sequences below about 10^-5 frequency were poorly captured, only a minor fraction of alloreactive clones could be mapped to unstimulated subsets. Among mappable alloreactive CD4+ clones, an average Treg-derived fraction of about 69% was observed with siplizumab, compared with roughly 27% in control reactions. Siplizumab significantly reduced the cumulative frequency of alloreactive sequences traceable to unstimulated CD4+ memory T cells. Compared with memory T cells, unstimulated naive T cells appeared more diverse, and naive cells seemed to make a substantial contribution to the alloresponse.

The V gene is TRBV7-3 and the J gene is TRBJ1-3; D gene: possibly TRBD1, on 6 matching bases. The specimen sequenced was memory CD4+ T cells sorted from blood. The sample's cell subset or site, from its label and the paper: unstimulated CD4+ memory T cells. The TCR comes from a human donor in good health. In nucleotides, the sequence is TGTGCCAGCAGCTCTGGACAGCTCAACACCATATATTTT. Translated, it gives CASSSGQLNTIYF. Here the CDR3 is joined to the reference TRBV7-3 and TRBJ1-3 genes, and the full variable domain is: GAGVSQTPSNKVTEKGKYVELRCDPISGHTALYWYRQSLGQGPEFLIYFQGTGAADDSGLPNDRFFAVRPEGSVSTLKIQRTERGDSAVYLCASSSGQLNTIYFGEGSWLTVV.